The source of this TCR beta chain is a study of blood T cell repertoires in COVID-19. Whole-study context: T cells, B-cell-depleted T cells, or PBMCs provided the cDNA or gDNA that served as material.

Germline CDR1 and CDR2: SGHVS and FNYEAQ. With V trimmed by 3 bases and J by 5 bases, 8 bases remained unmatched. There are 16 residues in the CDR3. How the authors handled the data: It was from reference gene primer amplification that nucleated cell counts were estimated. Sequencing used immunoSEQ multiplex PCR; TCRdb keeps in-frame clones, though not all of them. D and trimming come from the DNA, and the V and J calls and clone size come from that table. The table records approximately 150,000 clones, about 87% of them present only once. This clone occurred a few times. The sequence derives from a man in his forties or fifties who had recovered from COVID-19. The V call is TRBV7-6, the J call TRBJ1-5; 9 bases line up with TRBD1. Sequenced material: peripheral blood. CDR3 DNA: TGTGCCAGCAGCTTCTCGGGGACAGGGCCGGATCAGCCCCAGCATTTT. Its protein product is CASSFSGTGPDQPQHF.